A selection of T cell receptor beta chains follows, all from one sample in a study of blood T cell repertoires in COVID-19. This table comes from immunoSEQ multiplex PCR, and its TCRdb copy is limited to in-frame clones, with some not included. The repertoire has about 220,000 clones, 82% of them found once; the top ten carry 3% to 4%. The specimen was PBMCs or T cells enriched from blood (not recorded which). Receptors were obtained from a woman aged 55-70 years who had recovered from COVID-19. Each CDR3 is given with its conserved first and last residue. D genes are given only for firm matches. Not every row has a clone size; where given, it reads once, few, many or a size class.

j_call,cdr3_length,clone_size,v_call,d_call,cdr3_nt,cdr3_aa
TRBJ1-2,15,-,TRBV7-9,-,TGTGCCAGCAGCTTTTTAGGCGGGACGTCGAATGGCTACACCTTC,CASSFLGGTSNGYTF
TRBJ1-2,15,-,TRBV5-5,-,TGTGCCAGCAGCTTGGTGGCAGGTCCCCGCTATGGCTACACCTTC,CASSLVAGPRYGYTF
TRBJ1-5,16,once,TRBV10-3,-,TGTGCCATCAGCAAAGGGAGAGATGATAGCAATCAGCCCCAGCATTTT,CAISKGRDDSNQPQHF
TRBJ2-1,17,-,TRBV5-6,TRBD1,TGTGCCAGCAGCTCTGGACAGGGACCAAGCTCCTACAATGAGCAGTTCTTC,CASSSGQGPSSYNEQFF
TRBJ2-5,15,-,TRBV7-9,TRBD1,TGTGCCAGCAGCCACGGGACAGGGGTTGAAGAGACCCAGTACTTC,CASSHGTGVEETQYF
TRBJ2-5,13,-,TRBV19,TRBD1,TGTGCCAGTAGACGGACAGGATCAGAGACCCAGTACTTC,CASRRTGSETQYF
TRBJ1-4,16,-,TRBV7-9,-,TGTGCCAGCAGCTTACCACGGGGGGGGAATAATGAAAAACTGTTTTTT,CASSLPRGGNNEKLFF
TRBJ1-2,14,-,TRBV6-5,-,TGTGCCAGCAGACAACAGGGCTCAAACTATGGCTACACCTTC,CASRQQGSNYGYTF
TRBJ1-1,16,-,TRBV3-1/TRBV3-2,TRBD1,TGTGCCAGCAGCCCGTTTAGAGGACAGGGTGCCACTGAAGCTTTCTTT,CASSPFRGQGATEAFF
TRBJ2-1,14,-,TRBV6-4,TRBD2,TGTGCCAGCAGTGAAGGACTAGCTTCCCGTGAGCAGTTCTTC,CASSEGLASREQFF
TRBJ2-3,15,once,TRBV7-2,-,TGTGCCAGCAGCCCTCGAACGGGGAGCACAGATACGCAGTATTTT,CASSPRTGSTDTQYF
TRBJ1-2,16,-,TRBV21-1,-,TGTGCCAGCAGCAAAGAAAGGACAGCCCTTCGCTGGGGCTACACCTTC,CASSKERTALRWGYTF
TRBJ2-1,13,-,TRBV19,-,TGTGCCAGTAGACGCCCTACGGGGTCGAAGGAGTTCTTC,CASRRPTGSKEFF
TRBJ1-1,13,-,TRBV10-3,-,TGTGCCATCAGTGACAGGATGAACACTGAAGCTTTCTTT,CAISDRMNTEAFF
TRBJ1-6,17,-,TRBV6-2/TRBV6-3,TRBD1,TGTGCCAGCAGCAAACAGGGGACAGGGGAACGTAATTCACCCCTCCACTTT,CASSKQGTGERNSPLHF
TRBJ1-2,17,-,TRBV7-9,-,TGTGCCAGCAGCCCATCCAACTTAGCGCCCCGGGGGTATGGCTACACCTTC,CASSPSNLAPRGYGYTF
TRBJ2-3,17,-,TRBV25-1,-,TGTGCCAGCAGGGATAACTCGGGGCGGGGAAGCACAGATACGCAGTATTTT,CASRDNSGRGSTDTQYF
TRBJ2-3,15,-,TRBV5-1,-,TGCGCCAGCAGCTTGGCGGGGATTCGGGCAGATACGCAGTATTTT,CASSLAGIRADTQYF
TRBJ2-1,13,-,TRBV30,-,TGTGCCTGGAGTGTACAACTAGATGGCGGGCAGTTCTTC,CAWSVQLDGGQFF
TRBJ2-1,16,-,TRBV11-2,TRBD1,TGTGCCAGCAACCCAGTCGGGACAGGGGTCTACAATGAGCAGTTCTTC,CASNPVGTGVYNEQFF
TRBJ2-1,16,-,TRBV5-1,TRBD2,TGCGCCAGCAGCTTCCCCGGGACTAGCGGGAGTGATGAGCAGTTCTTC,CASSFPGTSGSDEQFF
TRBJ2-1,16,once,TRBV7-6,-,TGTGCCAGCAGCCAGGCGGGCGGAAGCTCCTACAATGAGCAGTTCTTC,CASSQAGGSSYNEQFF
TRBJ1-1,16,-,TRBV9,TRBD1,TGTGCCAGCAGCGTGGACAGGGGGAATATGAACACTGAAGCTTTCTTT,CASSVDRGNMNTEAFF
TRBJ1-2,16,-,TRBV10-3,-,TGTGCCATCAGTGAGGACGGTCTCGAACGGAGCTATGGCTACACCTTC,CAISEDGLERSYGYTF
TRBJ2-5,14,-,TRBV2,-,TGTGCCAGCAGTGATACGAGAGCGGCGGAGACCCAGTACTTC,CASSDTRAAETQYF
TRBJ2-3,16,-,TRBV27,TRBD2,TGTGCCAGCAGTTTATCTCCTAGCGGAAGCACAGATACGCAGTATTTT,CASSLSPSGSTDTQYF
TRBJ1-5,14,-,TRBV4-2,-,TGTGCCAGCAGCCAAGAAAGATTCGGTTGGCCCCAGCATTTT,CASSQERFGWPQHF
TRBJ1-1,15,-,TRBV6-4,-,TGTGCCAGCAGTGACTCTGAAGGAGAGGGCACTGAAGCTTTCTTT,CASSDSEGEGTEAFF
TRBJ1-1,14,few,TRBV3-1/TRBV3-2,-,TGTGCCAGCAGCCAAGATGGGGCAGGCGCGGAGGCTTTCTTT,CASSQDGAGAEAFF
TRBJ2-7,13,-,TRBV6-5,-,TGTGCCAGCACAGGGGACACACCCTACGAGCAGTACTTC,CASTGDTPYEQYF
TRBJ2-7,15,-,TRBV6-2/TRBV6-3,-,TGTGCCAGCAGTTACTCGACAGCCGCGAGCTACGAGCAGTACTTC,CASSYSTAASYEQYF
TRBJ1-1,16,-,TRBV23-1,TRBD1,TGCGCCAGCAGTCGGGGACAGGGGAGGTCTTTCACTGAAGCTTTCTTT,CASSRGQGRSFTEAFF
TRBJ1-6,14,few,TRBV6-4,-,TGTGCCAGCAGTGTTGAATTCGGGGAATCACCCCTCCACTTT,CASSVEFGESPLHF
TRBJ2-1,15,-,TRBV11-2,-,TGTGCCAGCAGCTCCACAGGGAAATATCCCAATGAGCAGTTCTTC,CASSSTGKYPNEQFF
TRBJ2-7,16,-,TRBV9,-,TGTGCCAGCAGCGTAGCGGGACACAGCCCTACCTACGAGCAGTACTTC,CASSVAGHSPTYEQYF
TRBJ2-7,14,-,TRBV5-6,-,TGTGCCAGCAGCTCGCGATACGGCTCCTACGAGCAGTACTTC,CASSSRYGSYEQYF
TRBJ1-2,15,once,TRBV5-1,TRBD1,TGCGCCAGCAGCTACCGGACAGGGCGTAACTATGGCTACACCTTC,CASSYRTGRNYGYTF
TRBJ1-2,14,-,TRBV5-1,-,TGCGCCAGCAGCTTGGGGCAGGGCGTAGAGGGCTACACCTTC,CASSLGQGVEGYTF
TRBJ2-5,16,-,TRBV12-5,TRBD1,TGTGCTAGTGGTTTAGCGGCCCGGACAGGGAGGGAGACCCAGTACTTC,CASGLAARTGRETQYF
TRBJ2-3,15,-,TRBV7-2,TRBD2,TGTGCCAGCAGCTTGATAGCGGGGAGCACAGATACGCAGTATTTT,CASSLIAGSTDTQYF
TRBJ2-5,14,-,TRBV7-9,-,TGTGCCAGCAGCTTCGGAAGCGGTCAAGAGACCCAGTACTTC,CASSFGSGQETQYF
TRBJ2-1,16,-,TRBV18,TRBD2,TGTGCCAGCTCACCACGGGGCGGGAGCTCCTACAATGAGCAGTTCTTC,CASSPRGGSSYNEQFF
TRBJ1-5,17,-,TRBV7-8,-,TGTGCCAGCAGCTTAAATGCTGTCGGGGGTTTCCATCAGCCCCAGCATTTT,CASSLNAVGGFHQPQHF
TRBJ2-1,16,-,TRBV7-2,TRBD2,TGTGCCAGCAGCTGGACTAGCGGGATATCCTACAATGAGCAGTTCTTC,CASSWTSGISYNEQFF
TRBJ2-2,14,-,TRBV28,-,TGTGCCAGCAGTTTACCTTCCAGGGCCGGGGAGCTGTTTTTT,CASSLPSRAGELFF
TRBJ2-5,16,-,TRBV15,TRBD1,TGTGCCACCAGCGGATCCAGGACAGGGGGAAGAGAGACCCAGTACTTC,CATSGSRTGGRETQYF
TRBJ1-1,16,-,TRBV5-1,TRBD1,TGCGCCAGCAGCGAGAGGACAGGGGGCCTAGGCACTGAAGCTTTCTTT,CASSERTGGLGTEAFF
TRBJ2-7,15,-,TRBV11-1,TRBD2,TGTGCCAGCAGCTTAGAAGCGGGGGCCACCTACGAGCAGTACTTC,CASSLEAGATYEQYF
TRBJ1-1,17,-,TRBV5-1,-,TGCGCCAGCAAACAGGGTACAATCCGCTACATGAACACTGAAGCTTTCTTT,CASKQGTIRYMNTEAFF
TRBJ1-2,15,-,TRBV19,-,TGTGCCAGTAGTATCTCCGGGGGTTTCGGCTATGGCTACACCTTC,CASSISGGFGYGYTF
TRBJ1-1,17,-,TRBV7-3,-,TGTGCCAGCAGCACGAGGCCGGGACTCTCGAGAGGGACTGAAGCTTTCTTT,CASSTRPGLSRGTEAFF
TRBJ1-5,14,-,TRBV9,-,TGTGCCAGCAGCGCGGGGGTAAGCAATCAGCCCCAGCATTTT,CASSAGVSNQPQHF
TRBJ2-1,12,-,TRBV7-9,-,TGTGCCAGCAGCTTAGGCGCGGCTGAGCAGTTCTTC,CASSLGAAEQFF